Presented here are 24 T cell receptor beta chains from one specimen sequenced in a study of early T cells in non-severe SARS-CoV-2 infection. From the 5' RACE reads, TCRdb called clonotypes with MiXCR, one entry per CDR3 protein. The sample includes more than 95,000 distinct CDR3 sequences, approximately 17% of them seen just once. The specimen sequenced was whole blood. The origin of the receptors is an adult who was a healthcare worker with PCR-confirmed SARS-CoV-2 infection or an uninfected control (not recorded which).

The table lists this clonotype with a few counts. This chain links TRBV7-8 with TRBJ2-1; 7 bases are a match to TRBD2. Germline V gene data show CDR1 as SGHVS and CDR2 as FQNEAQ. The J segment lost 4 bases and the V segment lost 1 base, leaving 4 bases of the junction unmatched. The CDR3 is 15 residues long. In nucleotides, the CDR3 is TGTGCCAGCAGCTTAGGTTCTAGCGGATACAATGAGCAGTTCTTC. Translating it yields CASSLGSSGYNEQFF.

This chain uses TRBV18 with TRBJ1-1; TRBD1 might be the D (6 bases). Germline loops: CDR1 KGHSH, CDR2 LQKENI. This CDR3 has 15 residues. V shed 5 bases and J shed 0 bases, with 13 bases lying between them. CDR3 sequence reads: CASSVAGTLNTEAFF. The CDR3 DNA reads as TGTGCCAGCTCAGTAGCCGGGACACTGAACACTGAAGCTTTCTTT.

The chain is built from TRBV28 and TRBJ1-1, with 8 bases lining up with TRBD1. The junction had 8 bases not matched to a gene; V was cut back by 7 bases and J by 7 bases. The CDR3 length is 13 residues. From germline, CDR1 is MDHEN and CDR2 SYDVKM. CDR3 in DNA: TGTGCCAGCACCCTGAAACAGGGGGATGAAGCTTTCTTT. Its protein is CASTLKQGDEAFF.

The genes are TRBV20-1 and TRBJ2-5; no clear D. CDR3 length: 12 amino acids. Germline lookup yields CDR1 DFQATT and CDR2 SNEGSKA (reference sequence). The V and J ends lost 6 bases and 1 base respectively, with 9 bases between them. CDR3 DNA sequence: TGCAGTGCCGGGCCGTTCCAAGAGACCCAGTACTTC. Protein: CSAGPFQETQYF.

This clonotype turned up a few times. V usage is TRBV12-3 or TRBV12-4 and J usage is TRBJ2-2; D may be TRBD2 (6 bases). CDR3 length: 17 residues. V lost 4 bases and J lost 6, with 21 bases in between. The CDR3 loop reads CASSSSSGDPMAGELFF. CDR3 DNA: TGTGCCAGCAGTTCGAGCTCGGGGGACCCTATGGCCGGGGAGCTGTTTTTT.

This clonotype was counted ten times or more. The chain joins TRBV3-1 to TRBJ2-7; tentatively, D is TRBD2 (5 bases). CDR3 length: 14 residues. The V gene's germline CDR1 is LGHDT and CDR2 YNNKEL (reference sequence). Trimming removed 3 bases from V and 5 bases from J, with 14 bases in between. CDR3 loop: CASSHPDSQDEQYF. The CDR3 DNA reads TGTGCCAGCAGCCATCCGGACTCTCAGGACGAGCAGTACTTC.

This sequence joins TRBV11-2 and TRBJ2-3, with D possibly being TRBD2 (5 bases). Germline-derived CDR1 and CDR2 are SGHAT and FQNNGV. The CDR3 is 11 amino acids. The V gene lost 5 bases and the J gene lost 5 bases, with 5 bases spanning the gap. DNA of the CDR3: TGTGCCAGCAGCGAGGGAGATACGCAGTATTTT. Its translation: CASSEGDTQYF.

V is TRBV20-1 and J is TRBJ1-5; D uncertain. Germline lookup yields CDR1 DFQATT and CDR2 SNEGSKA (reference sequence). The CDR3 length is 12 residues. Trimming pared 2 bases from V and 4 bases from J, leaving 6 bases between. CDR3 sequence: CSARSRNQPQHF. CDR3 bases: TGCAGTGCTAGAAGTAGAAATCAGCCCCAGCATTTT.

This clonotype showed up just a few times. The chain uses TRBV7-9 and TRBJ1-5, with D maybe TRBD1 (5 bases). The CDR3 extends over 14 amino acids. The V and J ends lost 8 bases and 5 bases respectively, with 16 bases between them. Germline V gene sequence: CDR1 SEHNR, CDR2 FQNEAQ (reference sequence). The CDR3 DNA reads TGTGCCAGCCGAGGTTGGGGGTTCGATCAGCCCCAGCATTTT. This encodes CASRGWGFDQPQHF.

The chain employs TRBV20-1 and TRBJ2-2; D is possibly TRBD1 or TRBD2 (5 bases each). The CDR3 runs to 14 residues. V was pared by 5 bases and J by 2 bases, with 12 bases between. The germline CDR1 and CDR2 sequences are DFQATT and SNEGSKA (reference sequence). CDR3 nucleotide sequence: TGCAGTGCTTCAGGGCGACTAAACACCGGGGAGCTGTTTTTT. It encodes CSASGRLNTGELFF.

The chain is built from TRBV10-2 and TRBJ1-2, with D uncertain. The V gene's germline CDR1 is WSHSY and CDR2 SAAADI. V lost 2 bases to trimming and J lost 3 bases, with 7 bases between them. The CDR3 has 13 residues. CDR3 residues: CASSEGPDYGYTF. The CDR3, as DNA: TGCGCCAGCAGTGAGGGACCCGACTATGGCTACACCTTC.

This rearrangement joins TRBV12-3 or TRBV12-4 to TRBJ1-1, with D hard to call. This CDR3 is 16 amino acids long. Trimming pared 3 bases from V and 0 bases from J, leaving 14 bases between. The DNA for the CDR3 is TGTGCCAGCAGTTTCACTGTCGCCATCATGAACACTGAAGCTTTCTTT. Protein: CASSFTVAIMNTEAFF.

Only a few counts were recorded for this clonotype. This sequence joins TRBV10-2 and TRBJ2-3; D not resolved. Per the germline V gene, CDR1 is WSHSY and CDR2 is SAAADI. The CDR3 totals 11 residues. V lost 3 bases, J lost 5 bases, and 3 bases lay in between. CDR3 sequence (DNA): TGCGCCAGCAGTGAAGTAGATACGCAGTATTTT. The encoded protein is CASSEVDTQYF.

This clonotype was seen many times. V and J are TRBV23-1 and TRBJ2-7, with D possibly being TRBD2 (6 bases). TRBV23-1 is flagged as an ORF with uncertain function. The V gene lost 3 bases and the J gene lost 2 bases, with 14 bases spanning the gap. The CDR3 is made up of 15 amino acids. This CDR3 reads CASSHTGDGPYEQYF. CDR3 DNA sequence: TGCGCCAGCAGTCACACGGGGGACGGACCCTACGAGCAGTACTTC.

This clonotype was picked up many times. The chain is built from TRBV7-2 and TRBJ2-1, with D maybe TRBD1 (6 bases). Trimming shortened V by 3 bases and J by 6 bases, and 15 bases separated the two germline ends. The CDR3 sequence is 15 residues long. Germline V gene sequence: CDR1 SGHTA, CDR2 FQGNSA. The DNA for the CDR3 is TGTGCCAGCAGCTTCGGCCGGACAGTCGTCAATGAGCAGTTCTTC. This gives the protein CASSFGRTVVNEQFF. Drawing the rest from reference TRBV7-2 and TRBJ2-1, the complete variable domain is GAGVSQSPSNKVTEKGKDVELRCDPISGHTALYWYRQSLGQGLEFLIYFQGNSAPDKSGLPSDRFSAERTGGSVSTLTIQRTQQEDSAVYLCASSFGRTVVNEQFFGPGTRLTVL.

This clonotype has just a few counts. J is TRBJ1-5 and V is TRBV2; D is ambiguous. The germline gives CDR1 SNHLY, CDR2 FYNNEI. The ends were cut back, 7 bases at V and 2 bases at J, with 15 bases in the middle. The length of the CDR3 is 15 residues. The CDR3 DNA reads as TGTGCCAGCAATTCGATTTTTGGGGGCAATCAGCCCCAGCATTTT. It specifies CASNSIFGGNQPQHF. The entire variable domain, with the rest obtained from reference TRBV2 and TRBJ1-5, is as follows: EPEVTQTPSHQVTQMGQEVILRCVPISNHLYFYWYRQILGQKVEFLVSFYNNEISEKSEIFDDQFSVERPDGSNFTLKIRSTKLEDSAMYFCASNSIFGGNQPQHFGDGTRLSIL.

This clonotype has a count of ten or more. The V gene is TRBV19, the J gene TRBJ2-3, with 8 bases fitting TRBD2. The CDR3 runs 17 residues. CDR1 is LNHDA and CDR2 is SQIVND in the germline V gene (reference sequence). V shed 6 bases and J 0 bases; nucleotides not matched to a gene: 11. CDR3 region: CASRAVLAGLSTDTQYF. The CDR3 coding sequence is TGTGCCAGTAGAGCCGTCCTAGCGGGCCTCAGCACAGATACGCAGTATTTT.

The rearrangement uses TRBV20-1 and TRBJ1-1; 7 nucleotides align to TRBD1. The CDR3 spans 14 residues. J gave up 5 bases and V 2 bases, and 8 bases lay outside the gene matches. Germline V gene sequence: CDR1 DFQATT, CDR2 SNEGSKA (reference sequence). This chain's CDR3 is CSARLTGTRTEAFF. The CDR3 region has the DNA TGCAGTGCTAGACTGACAGGGACTCGAACTGAAGCTTTCTTT.

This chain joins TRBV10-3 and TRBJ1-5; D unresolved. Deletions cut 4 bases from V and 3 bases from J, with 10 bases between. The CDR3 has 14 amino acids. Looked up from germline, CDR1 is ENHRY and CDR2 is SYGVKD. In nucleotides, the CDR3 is TGTGCCATCAGTGTTGGGAAAGACAATCAGCCCCAGCATTTT. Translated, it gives CAISVGKDNQPQHF.

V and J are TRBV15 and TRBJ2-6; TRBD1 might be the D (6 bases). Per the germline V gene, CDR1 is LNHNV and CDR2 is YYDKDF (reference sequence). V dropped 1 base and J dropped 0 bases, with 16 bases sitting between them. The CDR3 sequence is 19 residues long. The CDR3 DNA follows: TGTGCCACCAGCAGAGTACGGGAACAGGGCACCTCTGGGGCCAACGTCCTGACTTTC. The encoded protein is CATSRVREQGTSGANVLTF.

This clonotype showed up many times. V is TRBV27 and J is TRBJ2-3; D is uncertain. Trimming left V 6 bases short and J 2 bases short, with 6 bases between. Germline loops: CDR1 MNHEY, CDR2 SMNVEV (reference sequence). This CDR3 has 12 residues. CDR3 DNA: TGTGCCAGCAGCGGTCTCACAGATACGCAGTATTTT. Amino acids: CASSGLTDTQYF.

This CDR3 is CASRSLSYNEQFF. For the CDR3, the DNA is TGTGCCAGTAGGTCCCTCTCCTACAATGAGCAGTTCTTC. The chain combines TRBV27 with TRBJ2-1; D remains unclear. This CDR3 contains 13 residues. Trimming cost V 9 bases and J 0 bases, with 9 bases left between them. Germline-derived CDR1 and CDR2 are MNHEY and SMNVEV (reference sequence).

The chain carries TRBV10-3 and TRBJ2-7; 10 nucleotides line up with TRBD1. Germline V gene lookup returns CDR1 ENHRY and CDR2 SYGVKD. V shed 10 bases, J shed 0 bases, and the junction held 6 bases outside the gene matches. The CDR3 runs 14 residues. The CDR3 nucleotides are TGTGCCACAAGGGACAGGGGACGCTCCTACGAGCAGTACTTC. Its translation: CATRDRGRSYEQYF.

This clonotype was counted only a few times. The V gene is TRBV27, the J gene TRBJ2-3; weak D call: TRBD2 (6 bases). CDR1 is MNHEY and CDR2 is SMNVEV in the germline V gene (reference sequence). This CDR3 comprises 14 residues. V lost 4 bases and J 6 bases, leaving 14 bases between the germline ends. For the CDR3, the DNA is TGTGCCAGCAGTTGGAGGGACGTAAAGGATACGCAGTATTTT. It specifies CASSWRDVKDTQYF.